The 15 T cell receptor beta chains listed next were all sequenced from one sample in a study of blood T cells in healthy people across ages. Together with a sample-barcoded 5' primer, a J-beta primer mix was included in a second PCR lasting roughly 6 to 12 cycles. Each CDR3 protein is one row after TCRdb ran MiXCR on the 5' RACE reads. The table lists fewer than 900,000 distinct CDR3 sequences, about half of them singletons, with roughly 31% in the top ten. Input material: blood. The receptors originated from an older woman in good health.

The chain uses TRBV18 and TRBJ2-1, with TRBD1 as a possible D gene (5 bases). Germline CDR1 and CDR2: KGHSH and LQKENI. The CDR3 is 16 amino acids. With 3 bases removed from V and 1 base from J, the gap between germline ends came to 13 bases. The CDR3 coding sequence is TGTGCCAGCTCACCGAAAGACAGACTGTCCTACAATGAGCAGTTCTTC. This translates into CASSPKDRLSYNEQFF.

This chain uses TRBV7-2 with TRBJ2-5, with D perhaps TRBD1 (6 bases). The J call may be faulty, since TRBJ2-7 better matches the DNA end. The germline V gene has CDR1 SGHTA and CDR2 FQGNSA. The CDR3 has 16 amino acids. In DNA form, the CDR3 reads TGTGCCAGCAGCTTAGGAGGGCAGGGGAAAGGAAACGAGCAGTACTTC. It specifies CASSLGGQGKGNEQYF.

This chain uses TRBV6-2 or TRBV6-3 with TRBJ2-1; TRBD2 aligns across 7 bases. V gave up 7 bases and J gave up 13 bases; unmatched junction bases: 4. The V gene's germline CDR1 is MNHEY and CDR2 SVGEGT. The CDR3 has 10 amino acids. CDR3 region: CASKRDVQFF. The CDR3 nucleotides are TGTGCCAGCAAGCGGGACGTTCAGTTCTTC.

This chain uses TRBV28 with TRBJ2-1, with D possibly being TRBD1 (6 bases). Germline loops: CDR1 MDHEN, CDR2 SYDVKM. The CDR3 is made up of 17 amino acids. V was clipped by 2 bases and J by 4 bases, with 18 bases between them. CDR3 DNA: TGTGCCAGCAGTTTAGGTACAGGGTTCAGGTCTTACAATGAGCAGTTCTTC. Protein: CASSLGTGFRSYNEQFF.

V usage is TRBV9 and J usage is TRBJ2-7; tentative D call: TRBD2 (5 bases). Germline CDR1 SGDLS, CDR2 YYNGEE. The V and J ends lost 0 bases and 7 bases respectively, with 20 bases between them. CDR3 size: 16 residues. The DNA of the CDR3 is TGTGCCAGCAGCGTAGTTCAGAGCCTAGAGGGCAATGAGCAGTACTTC. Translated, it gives CASSVVQSLEGNEQYF.

The CDR3 is CATSSGDVSYEQYF. The CDR3 region has the DNA TGTGCCACCAGCAGTGGGGACGTATCCTACGAGCAGTACTTC. The chain links TRBV15 to TRBJ2-7, with D possibly being TRBD1 or TRBD2 (5 bases each). The V end lost 3 bases, the J end lost 1 base, and 10 bases lay between the germline ends. This CDR3 comprises 14 residues. Germline assignment: CDR1 LNHNV and CDR2 YYDKDF (reference sequence).

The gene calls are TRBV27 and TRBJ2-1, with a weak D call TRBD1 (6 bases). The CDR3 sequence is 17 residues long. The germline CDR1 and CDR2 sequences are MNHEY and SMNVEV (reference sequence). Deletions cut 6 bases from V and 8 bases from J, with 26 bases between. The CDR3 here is CASSSSPGHTRRDEQFF. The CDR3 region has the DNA TGTGCCAGCAGCTCCTCCCCGGGACACACGCGAAGGGATGAGCAGTTCTTC.

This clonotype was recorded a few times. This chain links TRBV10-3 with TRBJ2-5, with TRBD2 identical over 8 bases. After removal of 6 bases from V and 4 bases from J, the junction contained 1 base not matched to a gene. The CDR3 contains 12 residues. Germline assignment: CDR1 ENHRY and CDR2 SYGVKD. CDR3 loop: CAISGGGETQYF. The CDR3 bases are TGTGCCATCAGCGGGGGGGGAGAGACCCAGTACTTC.

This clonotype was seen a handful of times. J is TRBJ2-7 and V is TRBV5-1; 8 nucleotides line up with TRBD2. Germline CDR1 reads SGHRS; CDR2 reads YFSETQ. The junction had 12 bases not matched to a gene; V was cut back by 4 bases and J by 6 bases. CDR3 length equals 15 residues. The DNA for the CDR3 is TGCGCCAGCAGCCGGGAGGCCAGCGGGAGAGGCGAGCAGTACTTC. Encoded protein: CASSREASGRGEQYF.

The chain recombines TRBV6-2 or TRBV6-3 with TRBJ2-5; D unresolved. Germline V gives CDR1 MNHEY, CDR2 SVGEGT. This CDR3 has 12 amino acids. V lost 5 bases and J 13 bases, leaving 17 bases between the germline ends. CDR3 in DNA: TGTGCCAGCAGTAACAACCTACAGACGTCGTACTTC. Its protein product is CASSNNLQTSYF.

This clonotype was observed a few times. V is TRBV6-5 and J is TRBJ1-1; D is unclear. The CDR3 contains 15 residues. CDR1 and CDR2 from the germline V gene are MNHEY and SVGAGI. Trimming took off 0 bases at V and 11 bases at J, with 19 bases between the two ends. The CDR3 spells CASSYSGPTTLEAFF. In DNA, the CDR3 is TGTGCCAGCAGTTACTCTGGTCCGACCACCTTAGAGGCTTTCTTT.

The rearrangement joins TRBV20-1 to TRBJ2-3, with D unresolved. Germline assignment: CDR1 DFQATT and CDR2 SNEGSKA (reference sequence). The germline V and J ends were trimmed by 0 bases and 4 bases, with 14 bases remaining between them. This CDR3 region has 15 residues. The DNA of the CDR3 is TGCAGTGCTAGAGACTCGCGGAATGGACCAGATACGCAGTATTTT. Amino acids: CSARDSRNGPDTQYF.

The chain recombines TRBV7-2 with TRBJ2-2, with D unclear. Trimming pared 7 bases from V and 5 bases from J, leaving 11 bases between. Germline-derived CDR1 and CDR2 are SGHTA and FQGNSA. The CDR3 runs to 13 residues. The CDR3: CASNIFVTGELFF. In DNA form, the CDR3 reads TGTGCCAGCAATATCTTTGTAACCGGGGAGCTGTTTTTT.

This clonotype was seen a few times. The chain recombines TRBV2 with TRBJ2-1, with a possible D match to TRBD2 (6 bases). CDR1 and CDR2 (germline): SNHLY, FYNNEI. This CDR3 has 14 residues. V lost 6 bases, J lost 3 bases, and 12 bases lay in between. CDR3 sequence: CASSKTTSYNEQFF. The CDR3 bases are TGTGCCAGCAGCAAGACGACTAGCTACAATGAGCAGTTCTTC.

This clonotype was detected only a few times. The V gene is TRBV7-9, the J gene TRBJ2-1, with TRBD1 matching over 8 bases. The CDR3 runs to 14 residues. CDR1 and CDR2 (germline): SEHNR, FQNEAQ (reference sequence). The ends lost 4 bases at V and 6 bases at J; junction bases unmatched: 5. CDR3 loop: CASSSDRESNEQFF. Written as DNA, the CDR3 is TGTGCCAGCAGCTCGGACAGGGAGAGCAATGAGCAGTTCTTC.